These T cell receptor beta chains were read from a single sample in a study of blood T cell repertoires in COVID-19. Repertoires were generated with immunoSEQ multiplex PCR, while TCRdb's copy carries only in-frame clones and drops some. The data contain some 200,000 clones, around 95% of them singletons. Sample: peripheral blood. These receptors were taken from a man aged 25 to 40 with COVID-19, enrolled during active disease. Both conserved end residues are part of each CDR3. Fields, in order: clone size, J gene, V gene, D gene, CDR3 protein, CDR3 DNA. The D gene is left open where the match is weak. Expanded clones are given a class, and other clones once, few, many or no size at all.

size: NA
J: TRBJ1-4
V: TRBV7-9
D: NA
CDR3: CASSFATGFNEKLFF
DNA: TGTGCCAGCAGCTTTGCTACAGGCTTTAATGAAAAACTGTTTTTT

size: NA
J: TRBJ1-5
V: TRBV3-1/TRBV3-2
D: TRBD1
CDR3: CASSQDAGGANQPQHF
DNA: TGTGCCAGCAGCCAAGATGCAGGGGGCGCAAATCAGCCCCAGCATTTT

size: NA
J: TRBJ1-2
V: TRBV9
D: NA
CDR3: CASSVESDSGDGYTF
DNA: TGTGCCAGCAGCGTAGAGTCGGACAGCGGAGATGGCTACACCTTC

size: NA
J: TRBJ2-1
V: TRBV2
D: NA
CDR3: CASHGFSWRPNEQFF
DNA: TGTGCCAGCCACGGTTTCAGTTGGCGGCCCAATGAGCAGTTCTTC

size: NA
J: TRBJ2-1
V: TRBV5-1
D: TRBD1
CDR3: CASSRGGQGFNNEQFF
DNA: TGCGCCAGCAGCCGAGGGGGACAGGGGTTTAACAATGAGCAGTTCTTC

size: NA
J: TRBJ1-5
V: TRBV6-4
D: NA
CDR3: CASSARGGSNQPQHF
DNA: TGTGCCAGCAGTGCGAGGGGAGGAAGCAATCAGCCCCAGCATTTT

size: NA
J: TRBJ1-2
V: TRBV28
D: NA
CDR3: CASSTPGESLRGYTF
DNA: TGTGCCAGCAGTACACCAGGGGAGTCCCTGCGTGGCTACACCTTC

size: few
J: TRBJ2-7
V: TRBV27
D: TRBD1
CDR3: CASSPFDRVYEQYF
DNA: TGTGCCAGCAGTCCCTTCGACAGGGTCTACGAGCAGTACTTC

size: NA
J: TRBJ2-7
V: TRBV2
D: NA
CDR3: CASNYQFEQYF
DNA: TGTGCCAGCAATTACCAGTTTGAGCAGTACTTC

size: NA
J: TRBJ2-1
V: TRBV10-3
D: TRBD1
CDR3: CAISESGTGPNEQFF
DNA: TGTGCCATCAGTGAGTCGGGGACAGGACCCAATGAGCAGTTCTTC

size: NA
J: TRBJ1-2
V: TRBV9
D: NA
CDR3: CASSGGTPANYGYTF
DNA: TGTGCCAGCAGCGGAGGGACACCGGCTAACTATGGCTACACCTTC

size: NA
J: TRBJ1-2
V: TRBV5-1
D: TRBD1
CDR3: CASSSDRGSYTF
DNA: TGCGCCAGCAGCAGTGACAGGGGTAGCTACACCTTC

size: NA
J: TRBJ2-7
V: TRBV29-1
D: NA
CDR3: CSGTTLSYEQYF
DNA: TGCAGCGGTACGACATTGTCCTACGAGCAGTACTTC

size: NA
J: TRBJ2-3
V: TRBV5-4
D: TRBD2
CDR3: CASSTAGGSTDTQYF
DNA: TGTGCCAGCAGCACCGCGGGGGGCAGCACAGATACGCAGTATTTT

size: NA
J: TRBJ2-2
V: TRBV5-1
D: NA
CDR3: CASSEPSTGELFF
DNA: TGCGCCAGCAGCGAACCCAGCACCGGGGAGCTGTTTTTT

size: NA
J: TRBJ2-1
V: TRBV10-1
D: NA
CDR3: CASSETTAGNEQFF
DNA: TGCGCCAGCAGTGAGACTACAGCAGGGAATGAGCAGTTCTTC

size: NA
J: TRBJ2-3
V: TRBV11-2
D: NA
CDR3: CASSLAWGQTDTQYF
DNA: TGTGCCAGCAGCTTAGCTTGGGGGCAGACTGATACGCAGTATTTT

size: NA
J: TRBJ2-6
V: TRBV2
D: TRBD1
CDR3: CASTLDRGYGANVLTF
DNA: TGTGCCAGCACTCTAGACAGGGGCTATGGGGCCAACGTCCTGACTTTC

size: NA
J: TRBJ1-6
V: TRBV7-2
D: NA
CDR3: CASSLGAGGGGSPLHF
DNA: TGTGCCAGCAGCTTAGGGGCAGGCGGGGGTGGTTCACCCCTCCACTTT

size: NA
J: TRBJ2-5
V: TRBV25-1
D: NA
CDR3: CASSDLQGTETQYF
DNA: TGTGCCAGCAGTGACCTACAGGGTACCGAGACCCAGTACTTC

size: NA
J: TRBJ1-5
V: TRBV27
D: TRBD1
CDR3: CASHGTGGQPQHF
DNA: TGTGCCAGCCACGGGACAGGGGGTCAGCCCCAGCATTTT

size: NA
J: TRBJ1-2
V: TRBV25-1
D: TRBD1
CDR3: CASSDTRDSVMGYTF
DNA: TGTGCCAGCAGTGACACCCGGGACAGCGTGATGGGCTACACCTTC

size: NA
J: TRBJ1-2
V: TRBV6-5
D: TRBD1
CDR3: CASSYSSQGALGYTF
DNA: TGTGCCAGCAGTTACTCGAGTCAGGGGGCTCTCGGCTACACCTTC

size: NA
J: TRBJ2-7
V: TRBV27
D: NA
CDR3: CASSLNQGTYEQYF
DNA: TGTGCCAGCAGTTTAAACCAGGGTACCTACGAGCAGTACTTC

size: NA
J: TRBJ1-2
V: TRBV5-5
D: NA
CDR3: CASSPVSQLFYGYTF
DNA: TGTGCCAGCAGCCCGGTTAGCCAGCTGTTCTATGGCTACACCTTC

size: NA
J: TRBJ1-6
V: TRBV30
D: NA
CDR3: CAWSAQHNSPLHF
DNA: TGTGCCTGGAGTGCACAGCATAATTCACCCCTCCACTTT

size: NA
J: TRBJ2-7
V: TRBV9
D: NA
CDR3: CASSVEGTPTPEYEQYF
DNA: TGTGCCAGCAGCGTAGAAGGGACTCCCACTCCTGAATACGAGCAGTACTTC

size: NA
J: TRBJ1-5
V: TRBV19
D: TRBD1
CDR3: CASSIGQGAYSNQPQHF
DNA: TGTGCCAGTAGTATTGGACAGGGGGCATATAGCAATCAGCCCCAGCATTTT

size: NA
J: TRBJ1-5
V: TRBV7-9
D: NA
CDR3: CASSLTENQPQHF
DNA: TGTGCCAGCAGCTTAACGGAGAATCAGCCCCAGCATTTT